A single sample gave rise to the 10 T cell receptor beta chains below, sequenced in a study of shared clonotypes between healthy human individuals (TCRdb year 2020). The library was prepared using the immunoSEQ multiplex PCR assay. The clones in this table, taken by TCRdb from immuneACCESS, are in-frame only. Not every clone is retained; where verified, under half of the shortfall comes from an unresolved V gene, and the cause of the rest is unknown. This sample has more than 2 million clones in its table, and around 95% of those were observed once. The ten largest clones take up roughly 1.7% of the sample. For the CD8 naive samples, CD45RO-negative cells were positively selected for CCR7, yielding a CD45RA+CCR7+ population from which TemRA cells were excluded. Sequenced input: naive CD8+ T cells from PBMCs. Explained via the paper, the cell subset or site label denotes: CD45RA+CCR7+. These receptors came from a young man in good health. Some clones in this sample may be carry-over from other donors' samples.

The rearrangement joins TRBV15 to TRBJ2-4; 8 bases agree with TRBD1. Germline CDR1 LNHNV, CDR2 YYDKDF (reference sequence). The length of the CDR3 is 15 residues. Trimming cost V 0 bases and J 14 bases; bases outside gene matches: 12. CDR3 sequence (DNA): TGTGCCACCAGCAGAGATCGCGCGCAGGGGGCACGCGAGTACTTC. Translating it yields CATSRDRAQGAREYF.

The CDR3 sequence is CASSAGGTGGPEQYF. The CDR3 coding sequence is TGTGCCAGCAGCGCCGGTGGGACAGGGGGCCCCGAGCAGTACTTC. V gene TRBV9 combines with J gene TRBJ2-7; 12 bases are a match to TRBD1. In germline, CDR1 is SGDLS, CDR2 YYNGEE. V trimming: 3 bases; J trimming: 6 bases; junction bases outside the gene matches: 7. This CDR3 region has 15 residues.

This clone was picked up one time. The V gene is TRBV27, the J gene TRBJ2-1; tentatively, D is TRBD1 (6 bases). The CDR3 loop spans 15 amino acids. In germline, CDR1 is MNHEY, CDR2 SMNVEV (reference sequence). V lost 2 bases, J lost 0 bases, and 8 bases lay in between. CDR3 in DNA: TGTGCCAGCAGTTTAGGGGACATCTCCTACAATGAGCAGTTCTTC. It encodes CASSLGDISYNEQFF.

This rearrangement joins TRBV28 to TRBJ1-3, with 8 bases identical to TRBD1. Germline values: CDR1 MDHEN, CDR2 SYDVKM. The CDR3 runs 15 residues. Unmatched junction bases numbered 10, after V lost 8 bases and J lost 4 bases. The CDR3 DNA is TGTGCCAGCGAATCGGACAGGGAGGGAGGAAACACCATATATTTT. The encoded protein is CASESDREGGNTIYF.

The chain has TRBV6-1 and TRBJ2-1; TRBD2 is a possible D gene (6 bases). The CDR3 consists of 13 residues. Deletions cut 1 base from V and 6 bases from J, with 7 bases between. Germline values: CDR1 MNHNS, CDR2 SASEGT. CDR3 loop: CASSEGGVNEQFF. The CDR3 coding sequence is TGTGCCAGCAGTGAAGGCGGGGTCAATGAGCAGTTCTTC.

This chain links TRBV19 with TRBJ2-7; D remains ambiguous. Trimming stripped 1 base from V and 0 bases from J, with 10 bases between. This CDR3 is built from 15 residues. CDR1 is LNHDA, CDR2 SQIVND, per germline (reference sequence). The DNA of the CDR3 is TGTGCCAGTAGTATAGTGGCGTTAAGCTCCTACGAGCAGTACTTC. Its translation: CASSIVALSSYEQYF. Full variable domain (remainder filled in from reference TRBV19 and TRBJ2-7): DGGITQSPKYLFRKEGQNVTLSCEQNLNHDAMYWYRQDPGQGLRLIYYSQIVNDFQKGDIAEGYSVSREKKESFPLTVTSAQKNPTAFYLCASSIVALSSYEQYFGPGTRLTVT.

The CDR3 DNA reads TGTGCCAGCAGCTTAGGTGGGGACTATTCCTACGAGCAGTACTTC. It codes for CASSLGGDYSYEQYF. The chain couples TRBV11-2 to TRBJ2-7; 7 bases align to TRBD2. Germline V lookup: CDR1 SGHAT, CDR2 FQNNGV. The CDR3 spans 15 residues. The V gene end was trimmed by 1 base and the J gene end by 1 base; junction bases not matched to a gene: 4.

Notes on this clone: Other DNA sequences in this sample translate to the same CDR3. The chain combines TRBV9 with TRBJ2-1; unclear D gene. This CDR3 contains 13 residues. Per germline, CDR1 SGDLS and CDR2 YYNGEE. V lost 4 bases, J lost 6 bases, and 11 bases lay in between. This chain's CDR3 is CASSPPTPNEQFF. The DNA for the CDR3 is TGTGCCAGCAGCCCGCCTACCCCCAATGAGCAGTTCTTC.

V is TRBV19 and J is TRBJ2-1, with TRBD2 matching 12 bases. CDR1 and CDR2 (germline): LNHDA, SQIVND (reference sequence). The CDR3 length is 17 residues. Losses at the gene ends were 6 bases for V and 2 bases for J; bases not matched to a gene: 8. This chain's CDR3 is CASRDLAGGGPYNEQFF. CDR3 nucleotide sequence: TGTGCCAGTAGGGACCTAGCGGGAGGGGGGCCCTACAATGAGCAGTTCTTC.

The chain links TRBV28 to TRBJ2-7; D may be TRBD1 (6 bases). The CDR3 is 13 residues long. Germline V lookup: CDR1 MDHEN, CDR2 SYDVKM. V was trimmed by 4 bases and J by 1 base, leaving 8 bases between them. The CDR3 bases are TGTGCCAGCAGTTGGCAGGGGTCCTACGAGCAGTACTTC. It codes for CASSWQGSYEQYF.